This passage covers 17 T cell receptor beta chains from one sample sequenced in a study of blood T cells in healthy people across ages. Next came a second PCR, run for roughly 6 to 11 cycles, which used a sample-barcoded 5' primer along with a J-beta primer mix. TCRdb recomputed calls from the 5' RACE reads with MiXCR, one row per CDR3 protein. The sample contains about 900,000 distinct CDR3 sequences, under 80% of which appear only once. The specimen sequenced was blood. Every receptor here comes from a man between 25 and 39 years old in good health.

The chain recombines TRBV20-1 with TRBJ2-7; D could derive from TRBD1 or TRBD2 (5 bases each). The germline V gene has CDR1 DFQATT and CDR2 SNEGSKA (reference sequence). The CDR3 has 12 residues. Here the CDR3 reads CSEDRWGSEQYF. The CDR3 nucleotides are TGCAGCGAAGACCGGTGGGGGAGCGAGCAGTACTTC.

The chain couples TRBV6-2 or TRBV6-3 to TRBJ2-3; weak D call: TRBD1 (6 bases). This CDR3 spans 15 amino acids. V was shortened by 7 bases and J by 4 bases, with 18 bases between the two germline ends. Germline CDR1 and CDR2: MNHEY and SVGEGT. This chain's CDR3 is CASNQGPGQPDTQYF. CDR3 bases: TGTGCCAGCAACCAAGGACCGGGACAACCAGATACGCAGTATTTT.

This sequence joins TRBV9 and TRBJ2-6; D possibly corresponds to TRBD1 (5 bases). CDR3 length: 16 amino acids. The V gene lost 0 bases and the J gene lost 0 bases, with 7 bases spanning the gap. Looked up from germline, CDR1 is SGDLS and CDR2 is YYNGEE. The CDR3 DNA sequence: TGTGCCAGCAGCGTAGGTGGGGCCTCTGGGGCCAACGTCCTGACTTTC. Its protein is CASSVGGASGANVLTF.

This chain connects TRBV6-2 or TRBV6-3 to TRBJ2-7, with D possibly being TRBD1 (6 bases). The V gene lost 2 bases and the J gene lost 3 bases, with 11 bases spanning the gap. The germline gives CDR1 MNHEY, CDR2 SVGEGT. The CDR3 is 14 residues long. CDR3 sequence (DNA): TGTGCCAGCAGTTACCAGGGGAGAATCTACGAGCAGTACTTC. It translates to CASSYQGRIYEQYF.

The V gene is TRBV24-1, the J gene TRBJ2-3; tentatively, D is TRBD1 (6 bases). The CDR3 has 16 amino acids. The V and J ends lost 0 bases and 3 bases respectively, with 12 bases between them. The V gene's germline CDR1 is KGHDR and CDR2 SFDVKD. The CDR3 protein is CATSDLHRAGTDTQYF. The CDR3 nucleotides read TGTGCCACCAGTGATTTGCACAGGGCCGGGACAGATACGCAGTATTTT.

V is TRBV7-9 and J is TRBJ2-3; possibly TRBD1 or TRBD2 for D (5 bases each). This CDR3 has 16 residues. From germline, CDR1 is SEHNR and CDR2 FQNEAQ (reference sequence). V was clipped by 5 bases and J by 5 bases, with 20 bases between them. This CDR3 reads CASSLGTGQRVDTQYF. For the CDR3, the DNA is TGTGCCAGCAGCCTTGGGACGGGGCAAAGAGTAGATACGCAGTATTTT. Full variable domain (outside the CDR3, taken from reference TRBV7-9 and TRBJ2-3): DTGVSQNPRHKITKRGQNVTFRCDPISEHNRLYWYRQTLGQGPEFLTYFQNEAQLEKSRLLSDRFSAERPKGSFSTLEIQRTEQGDSAMYLCASSLGTGQRVDTQYFGPGTRLTVL.

The chain links TRBV7-2 to TRBJ2-5; 12 nucleotides line up with TRBD2. The CDR3 sequence is 17 residues long. The germline V gene has CDR1 SGHTA and CDR2 FQGNSA. J lost 6 bases, V lost 0 bases, and 8 bases had no gene match. The DNA for the CDR3 is TGTGCCAGCAGCTTAGCGGGTCTAGCGGGGGGGCCAAAGACCCAGTACTTC. Protein sequence: CASSLAGLAGGPKTQYF.

A single count supports this clonotype. The gene calls are TRBV28 and TRBJ2-5, with D possibly matching TRBD2 (7 bases). The CDR3 consists of 15 residues. Germline V gene sequence: CDR1 MDHEN, CDR2 SYDVKM. V lost 6 bases to trimming and J lost 11 bases, with 25 bases between them. DNA of the CDR3: TGTGCCAGCAGAGTGGGAGGGTTGGGGGACAATGAGCAGTACTTC. Its translation is CASRVGGLGDNEQYF.

The sample holds a few counts of this clonotype. The chain links TRBV10-3 to TRBJ2-7; the match to TRBD2 covers 10 bases. CDR1 is ENHRY, CDR2 SYGVKD, per germline. V trimming: 2 bases; J trimming: 0 bases; junction bases outside the gene matches: 4. CDR3 size: 16 residues. The CDR3 region is CAISEPSGGHSYEQYF. Written as DNA, the CDR3 is TGTGCCATCAGTGAGCCTAGCGGGGGCCACTCCTACGAGCAGTACTTC.

The chain recombines TRBV5-1 with TRBJ1-6, with D hard to call. The germline V gene encodes CDR1 SGHRS and CDR2 YFSETQ. V gave up 0 bases and J gave up 9 bases, with 10 bases separating them. This CDR3 is 14 amino acids long. The CDR3 DNA follows: TGCGCCAGCAGCTTGGGCGGGAGCCCTTCACCCCTCCACTTT. Protein product: CASSLGGSPSPLHF. Looking up the rest from reference TRBV5-1 and TRBJ1-6 gives the full variable domain: KAGVTQTPRYLIKTRGQQVTLSCSPISGHRSVSWYQQTPGQGLQFLFEYFSETQRNKGNFPGRFSGRQFSNSRSEMNVSTLELGDSALYLCASSLGGSPSPLHFGNGTRLTVT.

This chain connects TRBV9 to TRBJ2-3; no firm D call. Trimming pared 0 bases from V and 3 bases from J, leaving 8 bases between. CDR3 length: 14 amino acids. From germline, CDR1 is SGDLS and CDR2 YYNGEE. The chain's CDR3 is CASSVELGTDTQYF. CDR3 sequence (DNA): TGTGCCAGCAGCGTAGAGCTAGGGACAGATACGCAGTATTTT.

This chain links TRBV9 with TRBJ2-7; 7 nucleotides align to TRBD1. The J call may be faulty, since TRBJ2-5 better matches the DNA end. Germline V lookup: CDR1 SGDLS, CDR2 YYNGEE. CDR3 length: 15 amino acids. CDR3 residues: CASSTRQGRTETQYF. The CDR3 coding sequence is TGTGCCAGCAGTACTAGACAGGGAAGGACAGAGACCCAGTACTTC.

The chain has TRBV6-5 and TRBJ1-2; TRBD1 matches at 9 bases. Germline CDR1 and CDR2: MNHEY and SVGAGI. The CDR3 runs to 16 residues. V lost 0 bases and J lost 5; bases outside the gene matches: 7. Written as DNA, the CDR3 is TGTGCCAGCAGTTACTCCGGGACAGGGCTAAGATATGGCTACACCTTC. It translates to CASSYSGTGLRYGYTF.

The chain couples TRBV5-1 to TRBJ1-1; TRBD1 is a possible D gene (5 bases). Trimming cost V 7 bases and J 1 base, with 14 bases left between them. Germline CDR1 is SGHRS and CDR2 is YFSETQ. This CDR3 comprises 14 residues. The CDR3 region has the DNA TGCGCCAGCTCGGAGGGAAGGGGGAACACTGAAGCTTTCTTT. Protein sequence: CASSEGRGNTEAFF.

The chain is built from TRBV2 and TRBJ1-2, with D hard to call. The V gene lost 4 bases and the J gene lost 1 base, with 10 bases spanning the gap. There are 14 residues in the CDR3. The germline V gene has CDR1 SNHLY and CDR2 FYNNEI. The CDR3 DNA reads TGTGCCAGCAGTGGGGATTGGAATAACTATGGCTACACCTTC. It encodes CASSGDWNNYGYTF.

The CDR3 region is CASTTEDRGSYEQYF. Written as DNA, the CDR3 is TGTGCCAGCACCACCGAGGACAGGGGCTCCTACGAGCAGTACTTC. The rearrangement uses TRBV25-1 and TRBJ2-7, with 9 bases lining up with TRBD1. This CDR3 spans 15 amino acids. Germline loops: CDR1 MGHDK, CDR2 SYGVNS. V was pared by 7 bases and J by 0 bases, with 7 bases of the junction left unmatched.

This clonotype came up many times. The CDR3 is CASSLGILTEAFF. CDR3 in DNA: TGTGCCAGCAGCTTAGGCATACTCACTGAAGCTTTCTTT. The V and J genes are TRBV7-2 and TRBJ1-1, with D hard to call. Germline CDR1 and CDR2: SGHTA and FQGNSA. CDR3 length equals 13 residues. Trimming pared 1 base from V and 4 bases from J, leaving 7 bases between.